Included here is one T cell receptor beta chain sequence, with context. The antigen remains undetermined. Losses at the gene ends were 4 bases for V and 8 bases for J; bases not matched to a gene: 13. CDR1 is MNHNS and CDR2 is SASEGT in the germline V gene. CDR3 length: 16 residues. Researchers ran the PCR with 60 Vbeta and 13 Jbeta primers. Sequencing was performed with immunoSEQ multiplex PCR; in TCRdb, only in-frame clones are kept and a portion is missing. The data hold approximately 33,000 clones, with around 53% observed a single time. This entry is derived from a study of cytomegalovirus exposure and HLA in healthy donors. General study points: Later work found most CMV-associated TCR beta chains apparently HLA-restricted. Sequences of the TCR beta chain were said to predict the HLA-A and HLA-B alleles of most subjects accurately.

In nominal health when sampled, donors likely had unrecorded immune exposures nonetheless. The sample was PBMCs. This rearrangement joins TRBV6-1 to TRBJ1-4; 7 bases match TRBD1. The clonotype originates from a woman aged 40 to 55 in good health and CMV-seropositive. The CDR3 nucleotides are TGTGCCAGCAGTGGAAGGACAGGAGCGGTGGGAGAAAAACTGTTTTTT. It codes for CASSGRTGAVGEKLFF.